Listed here are 7 T cell receptor beta chains from one sample, sequenced in a study of prognosis after radiotherapy for stage I lung cancer. Two-round multiplex PCR on genomic DNA was the method by which TCR beta CDR3 was amplified. It was primers specific to each TRBV and TRBJ gene that first-round PCR used. TCRdb independently ran MiXCR on the multiplex PCR reads; one entry per CDR3 protein. The sample contains over 50,000 distinct CDR3 sequences, less than 35% of which appear only once. Sequenced here: PBMCs, sampled before or after stereotactic body radiation therapy (not recorded which). The receptors were sampled from a donor over 45 with non-small cell lung cancer.

Comment on this clonotype: A much larger clone differs by one base, so this may be a read error. The chain joins TRBV19 to TRBJ2-1, with 10 bases identical to TRBD2. The CDR3 has 15 residues. The germline V gene encodes CDR1 LNHDA and CDR2 SQIVND (reference sequence). The CDR3 nucleotides are TGTGCCAGTAGTCCATGGACTAGCGGCAACAATGATCAGTTCTTC. Residues: CASSPWTSGNNDQFF.

At least ten counts were recorded for this clonotype. The genes are TRBV7-9 and TRBJ2-1; D gene uncertain. This CDR3 is 14 amino acids long. CDR1 is SEHNR and CDR2 is FQNEAQ in the germline V gene (reference sequence). V shed 1 base and J shed 3 bases, with 7 bases lying between them. The CDR3 DNA reads as TGTGCCAGCAGCTTAGGTGGACGCTACAATGAGCAGTTCTTC. Translated, it gives CASSLGGRYNEQFF.

This clonotype was recorded at least ten times. V usage is TRBV9 and J usage is TRBJ2-1; no clear D. The V end lost 0 bases, the J end lost 4 bases, and 14 bases lay between the germline ends. CDR1 is SGDLS and CDR2 is YYNGEE in the germline V gene. The CDR3 length is 16 residues. This CDR3 reads CASSVAFGGLYNEQFF. CDR3 DNA sequence: TGTGCCAGCAGCGTAGCTTTTGGCGGCCTTTACAATGAGCAGTTCTTC.

At least ten counts were recorded for this clonotype. The chain uses TRBV2 and TRBJ1-1; perhaps TRBD1 as D (6 bases). Germline V gene data show CDR1 as SNHLY and CDR2 as FYNNEI. This CDR3 region has 12 residues. Trimming removed 6 bases at V and 7 bases at J, with 12 bases between. Here the CDR3 reads CASSQGTGEAFF. The DNA of the CDR3 is TGTGCCAGCAGCCAGGGGACCGGTGAAGCTTTCTTT.

Ten or more counts support this clonotype. The V gene is TRBV5-4, the J gene TRBJ2-7, with 11 bases lining up with TRBD2. The length of the CDR3 is 14 residues. V shed 1 base, J shed 7 bases, and the junction held 4 bases outside the gene matches. Germline loops: CDR1 SGHNT, CDR2 YYREEE (reference sequence). CDR3 in amino acids: CASSLTSGSGEQYF. Written as DNA, the CDR3 is TGTGCCAGCAGCTTGACTAGCGGGAGTGGTGAGCAGTACTTC. Full variable domain (remainder filled in from reference TRBV5-4 and TRBJ2-7): ETGVTQSPTHLIKTRGQQVTLRCSSQSGHNTVSWYQQALGQGPQFIFQYYREEENGRGNFPPRFSGLQFPNYSSELNVNALELDDSALYLCASSLTSGSGEQYFGPGTRLTVT.

This clonotype was observed at least ten times. This rearrangement joins TRBV7-2 to TRBJ2-1; D gene uncertain. The CDR3 is 14 amino acids. V was cut by 1 base and J by 7 bases, with 11 bases left in between. Looked up from germline, CDR1 is SGHTA and CDR2 is FQGNSA. This CDR3 reads CASSLGFLRNEQFF. CDR3 bases: TGTGCCAGCAGCTTAGGCTTTTTGCGGAATGAGCAGTTCTTC.

As regards this clonotype: It is likely a read error: a sequence one base away is far more abundant. This rearrangement joins TRBV4-3 to TRBJ1-1; D gene ambiguous. The DNA end lines up better with TRBJ1-6; the J call may be wrong. The germline V gene encodes CDR1 LGHNA and CDR2 YSLEER. The length of the CDR3 is 13 residues. CDR3 DNA: TGCGCCAGCAGCCAAGACACAGATTCAACCCTCCACTTT. It is translated as CASSQDTDSTLHF.